This TCR beta chain was sequenced during a study of CD4 T cells in relation to SARS-CoV-2 and coronaviruses. Study as a whole: Of the patients, fewer than 10 were male, 4 female, two Hispanic.

Naive and memory CD4+ T cells were cultured with CEF, then survey-sequenced. Data came from immunoSEQ multiplex PCR; TCRdb stores just in-frame clones and leaves some out. Altogether about 43,000 clones are present, around 79% being singletons, with the ten largest covering 1.4%. For this clone: Its antigen remains unidentified.

In germline, CDR1 is SGHDT, CDR2 YYEEEE. The V end lost 3 bases, the J end lost 2 bases, and 18 bases lay between the germline ends. The CDR3 contains 16 residues. The chain uses TRBV5-6 and TRBJ2-7, with D unresolved. Sequencing was performed on naive CD4+ T cells from PBMCs, cultured in vitro. Regarding subset: naive CD4+ T cells isolated by negative enrichment. This clonotype was sampled from an adult with COVID-19. The CDR3 protein is CASSSQPAAKTYEQYF. DNA of the CDR3: TGTGCCAGCAGCTCACAGCCGGCCGCGAAGACCTACGAGCAGTACTTC.